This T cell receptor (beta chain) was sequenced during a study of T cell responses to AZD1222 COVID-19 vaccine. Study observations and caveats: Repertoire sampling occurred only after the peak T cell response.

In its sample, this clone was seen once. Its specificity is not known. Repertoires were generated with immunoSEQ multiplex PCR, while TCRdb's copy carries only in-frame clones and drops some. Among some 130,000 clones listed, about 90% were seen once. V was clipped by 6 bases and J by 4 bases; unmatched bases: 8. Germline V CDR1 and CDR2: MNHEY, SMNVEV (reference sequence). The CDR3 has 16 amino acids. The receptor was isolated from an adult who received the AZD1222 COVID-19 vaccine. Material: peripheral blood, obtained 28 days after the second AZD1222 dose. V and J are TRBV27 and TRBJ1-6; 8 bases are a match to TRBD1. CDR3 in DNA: TGTGCCAGCAGCCCCAGGGGGCCTGGGTATAATTCACCCCTCCACTTT. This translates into CASSPRGPGYNSPLHF.